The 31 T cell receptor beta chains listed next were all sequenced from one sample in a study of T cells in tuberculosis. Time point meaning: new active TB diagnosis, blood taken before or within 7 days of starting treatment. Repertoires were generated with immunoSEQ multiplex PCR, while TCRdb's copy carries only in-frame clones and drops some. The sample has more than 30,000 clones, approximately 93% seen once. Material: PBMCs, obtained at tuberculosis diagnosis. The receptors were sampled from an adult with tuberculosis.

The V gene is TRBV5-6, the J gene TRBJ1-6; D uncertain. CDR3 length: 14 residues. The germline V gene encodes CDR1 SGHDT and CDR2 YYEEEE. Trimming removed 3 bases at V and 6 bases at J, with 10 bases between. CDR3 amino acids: CASSSYQINSPLHF. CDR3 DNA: TGTGCCAGCAGCTCATACCAGATTAATTCACCCCTCCACTTT.

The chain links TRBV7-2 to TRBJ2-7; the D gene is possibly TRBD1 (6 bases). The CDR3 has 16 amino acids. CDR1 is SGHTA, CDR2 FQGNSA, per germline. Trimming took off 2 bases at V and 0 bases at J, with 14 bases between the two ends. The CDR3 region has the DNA TGTGCCAGCAGCTTAATTGGGGGCCTGGTCTCCTACGAGCAGTACTTC. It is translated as CASSLIGGLVSYEQYF.

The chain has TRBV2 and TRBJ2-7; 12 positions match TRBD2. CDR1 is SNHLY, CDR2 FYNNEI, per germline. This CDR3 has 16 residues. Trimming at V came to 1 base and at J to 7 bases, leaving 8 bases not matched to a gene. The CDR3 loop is CASSEGLAGGFLEQYF. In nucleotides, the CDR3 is TGTGCCAGCAGTGAAGGGCTAGCGGGGGGGTTCTTAGAGCAGTACTTC.

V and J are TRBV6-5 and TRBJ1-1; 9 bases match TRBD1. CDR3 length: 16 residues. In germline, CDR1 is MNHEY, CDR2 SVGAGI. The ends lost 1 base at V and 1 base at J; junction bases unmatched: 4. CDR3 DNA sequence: TGTGCCAGCAGTTACTGGGGACAGGGACCGAACACTGAAGCTTTCTTT. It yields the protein CASSYWGQGPNTEAFF.

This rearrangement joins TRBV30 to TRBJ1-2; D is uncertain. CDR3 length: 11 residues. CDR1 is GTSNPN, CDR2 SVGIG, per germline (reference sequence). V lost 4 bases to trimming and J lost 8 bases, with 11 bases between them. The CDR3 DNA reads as TGTGCCTGGAATGACTTCTACGGCTACACCTTC. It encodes CAWNDFYGYTF. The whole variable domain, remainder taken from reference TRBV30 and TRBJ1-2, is SQTIHQWPATLVQPVGSPLSLECTVEGTSNPNLYWYRQAAGRGLQLLFYSVGIGQISSEVPQNLSASRPQDRQFILSSKKLLLSDSGFYLCAWNDFYGYTFGSGTRLTVV.

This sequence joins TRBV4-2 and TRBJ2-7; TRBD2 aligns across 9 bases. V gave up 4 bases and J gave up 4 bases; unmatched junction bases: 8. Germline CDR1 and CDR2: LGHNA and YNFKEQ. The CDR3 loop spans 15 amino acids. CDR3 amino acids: CASSLPGTSRYEQYF. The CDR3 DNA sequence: TGTGCCAGCAGCCTACCCGGGACTAGCCGGTACGAGCAGTACTTC.

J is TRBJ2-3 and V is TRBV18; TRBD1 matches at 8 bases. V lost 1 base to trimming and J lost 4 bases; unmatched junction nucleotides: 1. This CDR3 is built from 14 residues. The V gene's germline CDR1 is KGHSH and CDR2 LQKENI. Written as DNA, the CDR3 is TGTGCCAGCTCACCACTGGGACAGGCAGATACGCAGTATTTT. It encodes CASSPLGQADTQYF.

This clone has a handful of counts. The CDR3 DNA reads TGTGCCAGTAGTATAGGGAGTTCCTCCTACGAGCAGTACTTC. Its translation is CASSIGSSSYEQYF. The rearrangement links TRBV19 to TRBJ2-7; D is uncertain. Germline V gene sequence: CDR1 LNHDA, CDR2 SQIVND (reference sequence). The length of the CDR3 is 14 residues. The V and J ends lost 1 base and 0 bases respectively, with 7 bases between them.

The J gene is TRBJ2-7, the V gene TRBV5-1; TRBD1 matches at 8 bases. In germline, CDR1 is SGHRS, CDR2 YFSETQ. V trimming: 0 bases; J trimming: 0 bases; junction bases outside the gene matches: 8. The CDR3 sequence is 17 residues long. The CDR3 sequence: CASSLASTGASSYEQYF. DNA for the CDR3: TGCGCCAGCAGCTTGGCGTCGACAGGGGCTTCCTCCTACGAGCAGTACTTC.

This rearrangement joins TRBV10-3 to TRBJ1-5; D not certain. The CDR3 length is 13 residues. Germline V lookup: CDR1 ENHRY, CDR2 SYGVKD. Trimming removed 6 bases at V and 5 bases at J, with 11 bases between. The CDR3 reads CAISPHRDQPQHF. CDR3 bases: TGTGCCATCAGCCCCCACCGGGATCAGCCCCAGCATTTT.

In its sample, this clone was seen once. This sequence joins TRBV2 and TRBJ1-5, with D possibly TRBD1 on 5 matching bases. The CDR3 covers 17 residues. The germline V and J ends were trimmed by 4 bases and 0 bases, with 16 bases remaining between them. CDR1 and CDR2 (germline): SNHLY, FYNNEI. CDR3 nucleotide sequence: TGTGCCAGCAGTGGAAGGGGCAGCTCAATTAGCAATCAGCCCCAGCATTTT. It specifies CASSGRGSSISNQPQHF.

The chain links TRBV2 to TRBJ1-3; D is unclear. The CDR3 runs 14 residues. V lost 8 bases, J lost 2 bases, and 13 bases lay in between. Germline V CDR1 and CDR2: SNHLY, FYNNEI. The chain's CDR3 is CASGEDAAGNTIYF. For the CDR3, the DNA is TGTGCCAGCGGGGAGGACGCGGCTGGAAACACCATATATTTT.

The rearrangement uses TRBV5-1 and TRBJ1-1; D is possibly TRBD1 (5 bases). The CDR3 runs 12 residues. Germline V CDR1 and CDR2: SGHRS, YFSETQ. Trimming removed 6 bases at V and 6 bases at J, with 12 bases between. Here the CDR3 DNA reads TGCGCCAGCACGGGAGACAGCCCTGAAGCTTTCTTT. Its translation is CASTGDSPEAFF.

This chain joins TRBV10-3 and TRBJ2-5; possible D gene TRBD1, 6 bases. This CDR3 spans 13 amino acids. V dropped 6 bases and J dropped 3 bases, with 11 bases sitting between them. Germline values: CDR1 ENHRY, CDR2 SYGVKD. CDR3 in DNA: TGTGCCATCAGACCACAGGGAGAAGAGACCCAGTACTTC. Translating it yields CAIRPQGEETQYF.

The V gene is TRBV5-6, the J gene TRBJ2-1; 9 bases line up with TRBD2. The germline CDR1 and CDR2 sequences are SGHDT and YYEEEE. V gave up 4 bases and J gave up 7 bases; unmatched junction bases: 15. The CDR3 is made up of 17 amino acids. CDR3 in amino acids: CASSGGTSSYLGNEQFF. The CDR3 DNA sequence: TGTGCCAGCAGCGGAGGGACTAGCTCCTATCTAGGGAATGAGCAGTTCTTC.

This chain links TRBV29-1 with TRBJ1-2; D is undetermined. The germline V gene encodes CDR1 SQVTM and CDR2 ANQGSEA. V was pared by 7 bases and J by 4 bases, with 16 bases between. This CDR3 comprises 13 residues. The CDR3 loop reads CSAPGLDAYGYTF. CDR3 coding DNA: TGCAGCGCCCCGGGTCTCGACGCCTATGGCTACACCTTC.

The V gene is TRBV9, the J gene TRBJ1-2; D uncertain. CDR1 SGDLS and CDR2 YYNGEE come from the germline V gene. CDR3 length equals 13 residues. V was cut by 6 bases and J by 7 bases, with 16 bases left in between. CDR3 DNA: TGTGCCAGCACCCAACAGTGGTCAGCTGGCTACACCTTC. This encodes CASTQQWSAGYTF.

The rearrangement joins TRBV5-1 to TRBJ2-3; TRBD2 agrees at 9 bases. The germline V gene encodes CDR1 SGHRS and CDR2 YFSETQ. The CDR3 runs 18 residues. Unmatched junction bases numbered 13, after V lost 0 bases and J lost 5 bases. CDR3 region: CASSLGSTASGVVDTQYF. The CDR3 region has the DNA TGCGCCAGCAGCTTGGGCAGCACGGCTAGCGGGGTGGTAGATACGCAGTATTTT.

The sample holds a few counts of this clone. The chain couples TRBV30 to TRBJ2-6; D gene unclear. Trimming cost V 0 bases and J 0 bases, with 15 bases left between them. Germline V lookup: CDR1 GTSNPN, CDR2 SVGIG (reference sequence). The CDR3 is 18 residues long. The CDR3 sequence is CAWSVVTPISSGANVLTF. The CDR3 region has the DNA TGTGCCTGGAGTGTAGTCACTCCCATATCCTCTGGGGCCAACGTCCTGACTTTC.

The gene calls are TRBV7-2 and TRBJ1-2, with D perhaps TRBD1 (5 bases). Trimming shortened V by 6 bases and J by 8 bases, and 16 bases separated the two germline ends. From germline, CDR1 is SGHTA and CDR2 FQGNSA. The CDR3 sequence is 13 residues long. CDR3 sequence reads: CASSNGGLGGYTF. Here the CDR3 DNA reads TGTGCCAGCAGTAACGGGGGACTTGGGGGCTACACCTTC. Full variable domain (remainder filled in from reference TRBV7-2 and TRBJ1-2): GAGVSQSPSNKVTEKGKDVELRCDPISGHTALYWYRQSLGQGLEFLIYFQGNSAPDKSGLPSDRFSAERTGGSVSTLTIQRTQQEDSAVYLCASSNGGLGGYTFGSGTRLTVV.

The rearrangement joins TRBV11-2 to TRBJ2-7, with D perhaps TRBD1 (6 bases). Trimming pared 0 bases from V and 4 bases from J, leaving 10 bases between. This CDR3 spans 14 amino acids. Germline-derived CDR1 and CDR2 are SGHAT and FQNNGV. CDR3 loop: CASSLEGRGYEQYF. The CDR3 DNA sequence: TGTGCCAGCAGCTTAGAGGGCAGGGGATACGAGCAGTACTTC.

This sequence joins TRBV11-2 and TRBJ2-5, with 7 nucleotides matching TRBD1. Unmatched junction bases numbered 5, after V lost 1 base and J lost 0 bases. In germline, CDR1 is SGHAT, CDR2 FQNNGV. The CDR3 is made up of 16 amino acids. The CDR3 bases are TGTGCCAGCAGCTTAGGGGCAGGGGGAAACCAAGAGACCCAGTACTTC. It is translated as CASSLGAGGNQETQYF.

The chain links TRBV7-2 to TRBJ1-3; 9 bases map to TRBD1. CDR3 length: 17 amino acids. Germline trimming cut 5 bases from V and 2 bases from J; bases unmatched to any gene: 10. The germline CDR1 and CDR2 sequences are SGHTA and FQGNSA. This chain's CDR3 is CASSPGTGREAGNTIYF. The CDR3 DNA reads TGTGCCAGCAGCCCAGGGACAGGGAGAGAGGCTGGAAACACCATATATTTT.

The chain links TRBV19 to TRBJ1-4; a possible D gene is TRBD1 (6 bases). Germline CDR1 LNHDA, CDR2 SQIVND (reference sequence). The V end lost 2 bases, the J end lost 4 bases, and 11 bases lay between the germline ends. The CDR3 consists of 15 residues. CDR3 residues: CASSIPTGLNEKLFF. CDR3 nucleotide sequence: TGTGCCAGTAGTATACCGACAGGACTTAATGAAAAACTGTTTTTT. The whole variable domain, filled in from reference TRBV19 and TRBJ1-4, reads DGGITQSPKYLFRKEGQNVTLSCEQNLNHDAMYWYRQDPGQGLRLIYYSQIVNDFQKGDIAEGYSVSREKKESFPLTVTSAQKNPTAFYLCASSIPTGLNEKLFFGSGTQLSVL.

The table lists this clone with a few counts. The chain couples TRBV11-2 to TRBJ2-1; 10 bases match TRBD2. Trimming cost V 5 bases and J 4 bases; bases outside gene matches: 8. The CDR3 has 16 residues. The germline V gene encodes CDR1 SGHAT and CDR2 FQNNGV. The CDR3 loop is CASSPVASGGYNEQFF. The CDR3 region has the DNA TGTGCCAGCAGCCCAGTGGCTAGCGGGGGTTACAATGAGCAGTTCTTC.

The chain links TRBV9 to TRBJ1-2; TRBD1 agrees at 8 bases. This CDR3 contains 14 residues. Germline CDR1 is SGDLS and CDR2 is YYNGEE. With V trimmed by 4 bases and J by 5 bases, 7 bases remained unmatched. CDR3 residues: CASSSDQGAYGYTF. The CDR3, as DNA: TGTGCCAGCAGCTCGGACCAGGGGGCTTATGGCTACACCTTC.

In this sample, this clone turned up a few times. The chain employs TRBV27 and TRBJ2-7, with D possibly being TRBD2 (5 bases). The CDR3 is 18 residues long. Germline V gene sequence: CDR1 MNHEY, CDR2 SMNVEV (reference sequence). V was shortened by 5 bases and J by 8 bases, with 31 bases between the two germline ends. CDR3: CASSQKLTPGSEGTKQYF. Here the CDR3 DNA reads TGTGCCAGCAGTCAAAAACTCACTCCTGGGTCAGAGGGAACGAAGCAGTACTTC.

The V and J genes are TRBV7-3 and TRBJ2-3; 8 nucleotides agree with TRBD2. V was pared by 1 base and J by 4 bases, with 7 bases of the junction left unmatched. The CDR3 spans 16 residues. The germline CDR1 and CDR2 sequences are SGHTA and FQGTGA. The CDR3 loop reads CASSLNGGGNSDTQYF. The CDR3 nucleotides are TGTGCCAGCAGCTTAAATGGCGGGGGGAATTCAGATACGCAGTATTTT.

The chain's CDR3 is CASGFARAGGGYTF. The CDR3 region has the DNA TGTGCTAGTGGTTTTGCCAGGGCCGGCGGTGGCTACACCTTC. The chain recombines TRBV12-5 with TRBJ1-2, with D maybe TRBD1 (5 bases). Trimming shortened V by 3 bases and J by 7 bases, and 15 bases separated the two germline ends. The germline V gene encodes CDR1 LGHNT and CDR2 FRNRAP. This CDR3 contains 14 residues.

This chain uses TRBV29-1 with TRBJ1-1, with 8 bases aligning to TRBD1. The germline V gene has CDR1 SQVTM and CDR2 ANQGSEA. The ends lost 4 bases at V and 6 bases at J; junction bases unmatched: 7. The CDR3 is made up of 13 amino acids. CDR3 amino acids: CSVVAGGASEAFF. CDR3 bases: TGCAGCGTTGTGGCAGGGGGCGCATCTGAAGCTTTCTTT.

CDR3 region: CASSLVPFGNTIYF. In nucleotides, the CDR3 is TGTGCCAGCAGCTTAGTCCCCTTTGGAAACACCATATATTTT. The V gene is TRBV11-2, the J gene TRBJ1-3; D unresolved. V was cut by 1 base and J by 3 bases, with 7 bases left in between. The length of the CDR3 is 14 residues. In germline, CDR1 is SGHAT, CDR2 FQNNGV.